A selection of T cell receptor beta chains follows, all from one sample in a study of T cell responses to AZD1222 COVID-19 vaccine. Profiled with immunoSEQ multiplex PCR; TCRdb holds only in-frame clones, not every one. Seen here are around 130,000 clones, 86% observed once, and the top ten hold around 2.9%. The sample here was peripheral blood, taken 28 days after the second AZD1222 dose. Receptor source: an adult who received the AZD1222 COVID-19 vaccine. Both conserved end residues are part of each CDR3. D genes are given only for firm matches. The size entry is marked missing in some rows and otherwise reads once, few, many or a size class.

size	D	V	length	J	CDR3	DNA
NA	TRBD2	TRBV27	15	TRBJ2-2	CASSLSAGRAGELFF	TGTGCCAGCAGTTTATCGGCCGGGAGGGCCGGGGAGCTGTTTTTT
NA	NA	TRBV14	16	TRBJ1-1	CASSRRTQFSRTEAFF	TGTGCCAGCAGCCGTCGGACTCAATTTTCTCGCACTGAAGCTTTCTTT
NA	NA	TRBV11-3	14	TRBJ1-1	CASSWRTANTEAFF	TGTGCCAGCAGCTGGAGGACAGCGAACACTGAAGCTTTCTTT
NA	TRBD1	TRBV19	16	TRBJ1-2	CASTVRPRTGAYGYTF	TGTGCCAGTACGGTAAGACCACGGACAGGAGCCTATGGCTACACCTTC
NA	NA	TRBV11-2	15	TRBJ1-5	CASSLEGRGNQPQHF	TGTGCCAGCAGCTTAGAGGGAAGGGGCAATCAGCCCCAGCATTTT
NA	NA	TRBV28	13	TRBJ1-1	CASSLTFSGHAFF	TGTGCCAGCAGTTTAACCTTCTCAGGGCACGCTTTCTTT
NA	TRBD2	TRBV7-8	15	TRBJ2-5	CASSLPGLDVETQYF	TGTGCCAGCAGCCTACCAGGACTAGATGTAGAGACCCAGTACTTC
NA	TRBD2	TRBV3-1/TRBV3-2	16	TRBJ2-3	CASSPSAGGRGDTQYF	TGTGCCAGCAGCCCCTCGGCGGGGGGCCGCGGAGATACGCAGTATTTT
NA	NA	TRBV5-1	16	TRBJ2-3	CASRVGILQRTDTQYF	TGCGCCAGCAGGGTGGGAATTTTGCAGCGGACAGATACGCAGTATTTT
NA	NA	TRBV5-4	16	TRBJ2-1	CASSFRGGRLYNEQFF	TGTGCCAGCAGCTTTAGGGGGGGGCGCCTTTACAATGAGCAGTTCTTC
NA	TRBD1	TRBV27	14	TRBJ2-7	CASSYQGALYEQYF	TGTGCCAGCAGTTATCAGGGGGCCCTCTACGAGCAGTACTTC
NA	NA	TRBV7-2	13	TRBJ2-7	CASSVLSSYEQYF	TGTGCCAGCAGCGTCCTCAGCTCCTACGAGCAGTACTTC
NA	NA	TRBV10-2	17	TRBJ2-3	CATSEVQGLFSTDTQYF	TGCGCTACGAGCGAGGTTCAGGGCCTATTTAGCACAGATACGCAGTATTTT
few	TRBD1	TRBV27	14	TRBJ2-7	CASSPQGVSYEQYF	TGTGCCAGCAGTCCACAGGGGGTCTCCTACGAGCAGTACTTC
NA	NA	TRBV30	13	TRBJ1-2	CAWSKGVGLAYTF	TGTGCCTGGAGCAAAGGGGTAGGGTTAGCCTACACCTTC
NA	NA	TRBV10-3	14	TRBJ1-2	CAISVESTNYGYTF	TGTGCCATCAGTGTTGAAAGTACTAACTATGGCTACACCTTC
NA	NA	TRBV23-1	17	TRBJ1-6	CASKLRSGLTYNSPLHF	TGCGCCAGCAAGCTCAGATCGGGACTTACCTATAATTCACCCCTCCACTTT
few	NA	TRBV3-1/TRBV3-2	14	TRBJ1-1	CASTDLGGNTEAFF	TGTGCCAGCACCGACTTGGGGGGGAACACTGAAGCTTTCTTT
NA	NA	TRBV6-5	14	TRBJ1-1	CASSPPVRGTEAFF	TGTGCCAGCAGTCCCCCTGTGAGGGGGACTGAAGCTTTCTTT
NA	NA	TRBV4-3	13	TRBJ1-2	CASSQDGSTAYHF	TGCGCCAGCAGCCAAGATGGGTCTACCGCCTACCACTTC
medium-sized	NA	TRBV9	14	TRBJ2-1	CASSVGGSGNEQFF	TGTGCCAGCAGCGTAGGGGGGTCCGGCAATGAGCAGTTCTTC
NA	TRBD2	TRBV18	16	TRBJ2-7	CASSPRGTSGGYEQYF	TGTGCCAGCTCACCCCGGGGAACTAGCGGGGGCTACGAGCAGTACTTC
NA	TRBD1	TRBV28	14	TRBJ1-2	CASSSSGQGYGYTF	TGTGCCAGCAGTTCATCGGGACAGGGCTATGGCTACACCTTC
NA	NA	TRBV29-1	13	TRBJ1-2	CSVDKDGAYGYTF	TGCAGCGTTGACAAGGACGGCGCCTATGGCTACACCTTC
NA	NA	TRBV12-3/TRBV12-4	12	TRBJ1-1	CASSLSDTEAFF	TGTGCCAGCAGTTTGTCTGATACTGAAGCTTTCTTT
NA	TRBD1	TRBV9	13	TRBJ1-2	CASTGQGGYGYTF	TGTGCCAGCACTGGACAGGGCGGCTATGGCTACACCTTC
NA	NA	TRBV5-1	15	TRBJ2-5	CASSFRDQGLETQYF	TGCGCCAGCAGCTTCAGGGACCAGGGGCTCGAGACCCAGTACTTC
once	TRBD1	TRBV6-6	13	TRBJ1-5	CASRSDRAAPQHF	TGTGCCAGCAGAAGCGACAGGGCGGCGCCCCAGCATTTT
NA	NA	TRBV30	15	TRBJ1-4	CAWDTHSSSNEKLFF	TGTGCCTGGGATACCCACAGCTCTTCTAATGAAAAACTGTTTTTT
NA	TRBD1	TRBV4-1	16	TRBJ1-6	CASSHVDRQGHSPLHF	TGCGCCAGCAGCCACGTTGACCGACAGGGACATTCACCCCTCCACTTT
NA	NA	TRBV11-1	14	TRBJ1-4	CASRRDSNDEKLFF	TGTGCCAGCAGGCGCGACAGTAACGATGAAAAACTGTTTTTT
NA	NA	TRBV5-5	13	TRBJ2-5	CASSLLKGGTQYF	TGTGCCAGCAGCTTATTGAAGGGGGGGACCCAGTACTTC
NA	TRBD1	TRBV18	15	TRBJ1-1	CASTTMTGRNTEAFF	TGTGCCAGCACTACCATGACAGGGAGGAACACTGAAGCTTTCTTT
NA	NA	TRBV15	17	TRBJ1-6	CATSTDYRTRYNSPLHF	TGTGCCACCAGCACCGATTACAGGACACGGTATAATTCACCCCTCCACTTT
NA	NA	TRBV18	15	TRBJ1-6	CASSPLPPGNSPLHF	TGTGCCAGCTCACCCTTACCCCCAGGTAATTCACCCCTCCACTTT
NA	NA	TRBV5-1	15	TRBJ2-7	CASSRGTSWSYEQYF	TGCGCCAGCAGCCGAGGCACTTCTTGGTCCTACGAGCAGTACTTC
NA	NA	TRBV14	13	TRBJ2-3	CASSQDRQVLLYF	TGTGCCAGCAGCCAAGATCGTCAGGTCCTCTTGTATTTT
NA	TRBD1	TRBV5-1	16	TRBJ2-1	CASSLVQGSSYNEQFF	TGCGCCAGCAGCTTGGTACAGGGGAGCTCCTACAATGAGCAGTTCTTC
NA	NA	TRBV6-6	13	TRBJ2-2	CASSWGGSGELFF	TGTGCCAGCAGTTGGGGAGGCTCCGGGGAGCTGTTTTTT
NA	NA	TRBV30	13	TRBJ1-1	CAWRPGGETEAFF	TGTGCCTGGAGGCCGGGGGGGGAGACTGAAGCTTTCTTT
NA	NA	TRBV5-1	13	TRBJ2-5	CASSFTVQETQYF	TGCGCCAGCAGCTTCACGGTCCAAGAGACCCAGTACTTC
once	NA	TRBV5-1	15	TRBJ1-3	CASQSGVSSGNTIYF	TGCGCCAGTCAATCCGGAGTGAGCTCTGGAAACACCATATATTTT
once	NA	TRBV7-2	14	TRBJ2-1	CASSLLSAYNEQFF	TGTGCCAGCAGCCTTCTAAGTGCCTACAATGAGCAGTTCTTC
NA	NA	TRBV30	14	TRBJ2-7	CAWVSRTRVYEQYF	TGTGCCTGGGTCTCTCGGACGAGGGTCTACGAGCAGTACTTC
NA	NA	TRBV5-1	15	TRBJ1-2	CASSGGGADGYGYTF	TGCGCCAGCAGCGGGGGAGGGGCCGATGGCTATGGCTACACCTTC
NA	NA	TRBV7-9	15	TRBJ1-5	CASSLGGGSNQPQHF	TGTGCCAGCAGCTTAGGGGGCGGGAGCAATCAGCCCCAGCATTTT